One and the same sample provided the 26 T cell receptor beta chains below, sequenced in a study of spatial heterogeneity in lung cancer. Overall study results and limits: Tracking of tumor mutation counts was seen in expanded intratumoral alpha and beta TCR counts.

Time point meaning: sample taken at primary tumor resection. These TCRs are of unknown antigen specificity. One entry per CDR3 protein results from TCRdb running MiXCR on the 5' RACE reads. The sample yields around 10,000 distinct CDR3 sequences, around an eighth seen once. The specimen was lung tumor tissue, collected at surgery. The receptor set was obtained from a male donor with early-stage non-small cell lung cancer.

This clonotype was seen repeatedly, ten times or more. Since it is a stray read in a library aimed at alpha chains, this beta chain has a size that is not meaningful. The V gene is TRBV6-2 or TRBV6-3, the J gene TRBJ2-1, with D possibly being TRBD2 (6 bases). The CDR3 has 17 residues. Germline V gene sequence: CDR1 MNHEY, CDR2 SVGEGT. Trimming stripped 0 bases from V and 8 bases from J, with 20 bases between. The CDR3 reads CASSYSIFSGGGDEQFF. For the CDR3, the DNA is TGTGCCAGCAGTTACTCGATATTCAGCGGCGGAGGGGATGAGCAGTTCTTC.

This clonotype was seen more than once but under ten times. This beta chain represents an off-target read in a library built for alpha chains; its size is of limited meaning. The V call is TRBV19, the J call TRBJ2-3; 10 bases map to TRBD2. J gave up 3 bases and V 6 bases, and 15 bases lay outside the gene matches. Germline lookup yields CDR1 LNHDA and CDR2 SQIVND (reference sequence). The CDR3 totals 18 residues. CDR3 sequence: CASSPLASGSSRTDTQYF. CDR3 nucleotides: TGTGCCAGTAGCCCTCTGGCTAGCGGGAGTAGTAGGACAGATACGCAGTATTTT.

This clonotype was found many times. This beta chain came through as a stray read in a library set up for alpha chains, and its size says little. The chain uses TRBV11-1 and TRBJ2-7, with a possible D match to TRBD2 (5 bases). Germline V gives CDR1 SGHAT, CDR2 FQDESV (reference sequence). Trimming pared 3 bases from V and 1 base from J, leaving 10 bases between. The CDR3 length is 14 residues. CDR3 coding DNA: TGTGCCAGCAGCTTGATCGCGGGTTCCTACGAGCAGTACTTC. It yields the protein CASSLIAGSYEQYF.

This clonotype was detected a few times. A library made for alpha chains picked up this beta chain off target, so its size means little. The chain uses TRBV11-2 and TRBJ2-1; no definite D call. Germline CDR1 and CDR2: SGHAT and FQNNGV. V was clipped by 3 bases and J by 8 bases, with 11 bases between them. The CDR3 is 13 residues long. The CDR3 DNA follows: TGTGCCAGCAGCTTCGGCGGCCTGGATGAGCAGTTCTTC. Translation gives CASSFGGLDEQFF.

This clonotype is medium-sized by share. Because the library targeted alpha chains, this beta chain is an off-target read whose size means little. The V gene is TRBV27, the J gene TRBJ1-2, with unresolved D. The CDR3 is 13 residues long. Germline assignment: CDR1 MNHEY and CDR2 SMNVEV (reference sequence). The V end lost 4 bases, the J end lost 4 bases, and 10 bases lay between the germline ends. The chain's CDR3 is CASSSAASYGYTF. In DNA, the CDR3 is TGTGCCAGCAGTTCCGCAGCAAGCTATGGCTACACCTTC.

This clonotype was counted only a few times. Found in a library prepared for alpha chains, this beta chain is an off-target read, and its abundance has little meaning. The CDR3 here is CASSYSGKPQHF. The CDR3 bases are TGTGCCAGCAGTTACTCGGGGAAGCCCCAGCATTTT. The chain carries TRBV6-2 or TRBV6-3 and TRBJ1-5; D is undetermined. Germline CDR1 MNHEY, CDR2 SVGEGT. CDR3 size: 12 residues. With 0 bases removed from V and 8 bases from J, the gap between germline ends came to 5 bases.

At least ten counts were recorded for this clonotype. Found in a library prepared for alpha chains, this beta chain is an off-target read, and its abundance has little meaning. This chain links TRBV7-2 with TRBJ2-5; D is undetermined. CDR1 and CDR2 (germline): SGHTA, FQGNSA. V gave up 6 bases and J gave up 10 bases, with 15 bases separating them. This CDR3 has 12 residues. The CDR3 sequence: CASSQNTGFQYF. As DNA, the CDR3 is TGTGCCAGCAGTCAAAACACGGGTTTCCAGTACTTC.

This clonotype was picked up many times. Because the library targeted alpha chains, this beta chain is an off-target read whose size means little. The chain joins TRBV27 to TRBJ2-7; weak D call: TRBD2 (6 bases). The V gene lost 0 bases and the J gene lost 2 bases, with 11 bases spanning the gap. The CDR3 runs to 15 residues. Germline V lookup: CDR1 MNHEY, CDR2 SMNVEV (reference sequence). CDR3 in DNA: TGTGCCAGCAGTTTATCCATAGGGAGGACCTACGAGCAGTACTTC. Its translation: CASSLSIGRTYEQYF.

In this sample, this clonotype turned up many times. This beta chain lies outside the target of a library built for alpha chains; its clone size means little. V and J are TRBV10-3 and TRBJ2-7, with 8 bases lining up with TRBD2. CDR1 ENHRY and CDR2 SYGVKD come from the germline V gene. The CDR3 is 18 amino acids. J gave up 4 bases and V 10 bases, and 24 bases lay outside the gene matches. CDR3 in DNA: TGTGCCACCCACCCCAGCGGGAGTTCCCAAACATCCCCTTACGAGCAGTACTTC. Translation: CATHPSGSSQTSPYEQYF.

By sample share, this clonotype is medium-sized. This beta chain is an unintended read in a library built for alpha chains; its size means little. The V call is TRBV5-1, the J call TRBJ1-1, with D hard to call. V was trimmed by 0 bases and J by 1 base, leaving 7 bases between them. The germline V gene has CDR1 SGHRS and CDR2 YFSETQ. The CDR3 is 14 amino acids. In DNA, the CDR3 is TGCGCCAGCAGCTTGGATAGACCGAACACTGAAGCTTTCTTT. The encoded protein is CASSLDRPNTEAFF.

This clonotype appeared many times. This beta chain is an off-target read within a library intended for alpha chains, so its frequency means little. The chain links TRBV11-1 to TRBJ2-7, with 13 bases aligning to TRBD2. Per the germline V gene, CDR1 is SGHAT and CDR2 is FQDESV (reference sequence). The CDR3 consists of 15 residues. After removal of 3 bases from V and 5 bases from J, the junction contained 4 bases not matched to a gene. CDR3 DNA: TGTGCCAGCAGCTTTACTAGCGGGAGGGCCGACGAGCAGTACTTC. Encoded protein: CASSFTSGRADEQYF.

By share, this clonotype ranks as medium-sized. For a library built for alpha chains, this beta chain is a stray read; little rests on its size. The V gene is TRBV20-1, the J gene TRBJ2-7, with unresolved D. Trimming shortened V by 2 bases and J by 1 base, and 12 bases separated the two germline ends. The V gene's germline CDR1 is DFQATT and CDR2 SNEGSKA (reference sequence). The CDR3 sequence is 14 residues long. Written as DNA, the CDR3 is TGCAGTGCTAGAACTACCCAAGGATCCTACGAGCAGTACTTC. It codes for CSARTTQGSYEQYF.

In its sample, this clonotype was seen many times. A library made for alpha chains picked up this beta chain off target, so its size means little. The chain recombines TRBV2 with TRBJ1-3, with 8 nucleotides matching TRBD1. The germline V gene has CDR1 SNHLY and CDR2 FYNNEI. The J segment lost 0 bases and the V segment lost 1 base, leaving 2 bases of the junction unmatched. The CDR3 totals 16 residues. The CDR3 loop is CASSEGTGNSGNTIYF. CDR3 sequence (DNA): TGTGCCAGCAGTGAAGGGACAGGGAACTCTGGAAACACCATATATTTT.

The table lists this clonotype with many counts. At one end the junction does not follow the germline gene, possibly because of a read error. This beta chain slipped into a library made for alpha chains as a stray read, so its size is not meaningful. The chain uses TRBV5-1 and TRBJ1-1, with TRBD1 identical over 9 bases. CDR3 length: 16 amino acids. Looked up from germline, CDR1 is SGHRS and CDR2 is YFSETQ. CDR3 protein: CASSLGTGVVKTEAFF. The DNA of the CDR3 is TGCGCCAGCAGCTTGGGGACAGGGGTAGTGAAGACTGAAGCTTTCTTT.

By sample fraction, this clonotype is medium-sized (0.01 to 0.1%). A library made for alpha chains picked up this beta chain off target, so its size means little. V is TRBV29-1 and J is TRBJ2-5; D not certain. V lost 4 bases to trimming and J lost 5 bases, with 5 bases between them. Germline CDR1 reads SQVTM; CDR2 reads ANQGSEA. The CDR3 covers 10 residues. The CDR3 bases are TGCAGCGTTGGGTTGGAGACCCAGTACTTC. Its protein is CSVGLETQYF. The complete variable domain, with remaining parts taken from reference TRBV29-1 and TRBJ2-5, reads SAVISQKPSRDICQRGTSLTIQCQVDSQVTMMFWYRQQPGQSLTLIATANQGSEATYESGFVIDKFPISRPNLTFSTLTVSNMSPEDSSIYLCSVGLETQYFGPGTRLLVL.

This clonotype has a count of ten or more. This beta chain turned up in a library designed for alpha chains; as an off-target read, its abundance says little. V gene TRBV20-1 combines with J gene TRBJ2-7; possible D gene TRBD2, 7 bases. CDR3 length equals 16 residues. Germline loops: CDR1 DFQATT, CDR2 SNEGSKA (reference sequence). V was cut by 0 bases and J by 7 bases, with 22 bases left in between. The CDR3, as DNA: TGCAGTGCTAGAGATCCGGGGGCGGGAGCCCCGGGGGAGCAGTACTTC. Translating gives CSARDPGAGAPGEQYF.

This clonotype ranks as medium-sized. This beta chain is a stray sequence in a library constructed for alpha chains; its clone size is not meaningful. The CDR3 region is CSARVPIPGQGTVSFF. As DNA, the CDR3 is TGCAGTGCTAGAGTCCCGATTCCGGGACAGGGAACTGTATCTTTCTTT. The chain joins TRBV20-1 to TRBJ1-1; 9 bases agree with TRBD1. J lost 12 bases, V lost 1 base, and 18 bases had no gene match. This CDR3 has 16 residues. Germline lookup yields CDR1 DFQATT and CDR2 SNEGSKA (reference sequence).

There are many counts of this clonotype. This beta chain lies outside the target of a library built for alpha chains; its clone size means little. The chain links TRBV24-1 to TRBJ2-1; unclear D gene. Germline-derived CDR1 and CDR2 are KGHDR and SFDVKD. The V gene lost 6 bases and the J gene lost 10 bases, with 15 bases spanning the gap. The CDR3 is 13 amino acids. The CDR3 DNA follows: TGTGCCACCAGTTTCGGTCCCCTAGGCGAGCAGTTCTTC. This sequence encodes CATSFGPLGEQFF.

This clonotype is medium-sized in the sample. This beta chain came through as a stray read in a library set up for alpha chains, and its size says little. CDR3 loop: CASSESTSDSTDTQYF. The CDR3 nucleotides read TGCGCCAGCAGTGAGTCGACTAGCGATAGCACAGATACGCAGTATTTT. The V and J genes are TRBV10-2 and TRBJ2-3, with 8 nucleotides matching TRBD2. Germline lookup yields CDR1 WSHSY and CDR2 SAAADI. With V trimmed by 0 bases and J by 0 bases, 2 bases remained unmatched. This CDR3 region has 16 residues.

This clonotype is medium-sized within its sample. The library was designed around alpha chains, so this beta chain is a stray read whose abundance carries little weight. The chain has TRBV12-3 or TRBV12-4 and TRBJ1-3; D is uncertain. The CDR3 runs 16 residues. V was cut by 8 bases and J by 0 bases, with 17 bases left in between. The chain's CDR3 is CASWIRVPHSGNTIYF. CDR3 coding DNA: TGTGCCAGCTGGATTAGGGTTCCTCACTCTGGAAACACCATATATTTT.

This clonotype was seen repeatedly, ten times or more. This beta chain is a stray sequence in a library constructed for alpha chains; its clone size is not meaningful. The rearrangement links TRBV5-1 to TRBJ1-2; D may be TRBD1 (5 bases). Germline values: CDR1 SGHRS, CDR2 YFSETQ. Trimming left V 5 bases short and J 3 bases short, with 11 bases between. The CDR3 extends over 13 amino acids. The DNA for the CDR3 is TGCGCCAGCAGTCCAGCGGGGGACTATGGCTACACCTTC. Its translation: CASSPAGDYGYTF.

This clonotype ranks as medium-sized. Being off target in a library aimed at alpha chains, this beta chain has a size of little meaning. The chain is built from TRBV27 and TRBJ1-2; possibly TRBD1 for D (5 bases). This CDR3 is 13 amino acids long. Trimming pared 7 bases from V and 6 bases from J, leaving 15 bases between. Germline V gene lookup returns CDR1 MNHEY and CDR2 SMNVEV (reference sequence). The CDR3 DNA reads TGTGCCAGCAAAATCAGGGAGGCTGATGGCTACACCTTC. Translated, it gives CASKIREADGYTF.

This clonotype has ten or more counts. With the library built for alpha chains, this beta chain is off target and its frequency is not meaningful. V usage is TRBV9 and J usage is TRBJ1-5, with D unclear. Germline CDR1 SGDLS, CDR2 YYNGEE. The CDR3 has 15 amino acids. The V and J ends lost 4 bases and 3 bases respectively, with 14 bases between them. CDR3: CASSFDDGYNQPQHF. CDR3 DNA sequence: TGTGCCAGCAGCTTCGACGACGGTTACAATCAGCCCCAGCATTTT.

This clonotype was seen repeatedly, ten times or more. This beta chain lies outside the target of a library built for alpha chains; its clone size means little. The chain joins TRBV7-8 to TRBJ2-2; the D gene is possibly TRBD1 (6 bases). Trimming stripped 5 bases from V and 4 bases from J, with 14 bases between. This CDR3 spans 15 amino acids. The germline CDR1 and CDR2 sequences are SGHVS and FQNEAQ. The CDR3 DNA sequence: TGTGCCAGCAGCCCCCAGGGGACCCTCACCGGGGAGCTGTTTTTT. Encoded protein: CASSPQGTLTGELFF.

The sample holds many counts of this clonotype. With the library built for alpha chains, this beta chain is off target and its frequency is not meaningful. The CDR3 bases are TGCAGCCTTGGACAGGGGGGTTTGGGGACTGAAGCTTTCTTT. Translated: CSLGQGGLGTEAFF. This rearrangement joins TRBV29-1 to TRBJ1-1, with TRBD1 identical over 10 bases. This CDR3 is 14 amino acids long. The germline CDR1 and CDR2 sequences are SQVTM and ANQGSEA. With 8 bases clipped from V and 5 bases from J, the junction kept 11 bases outside the gene matches.

This clonotype was observed many times. The size of this beta chain means little, since it is a stray read in a library made for alpha chains. The CDR3: CASSPLGTAQETQYF. As DNA, the CDR3 is TGTGCCAGCTCACCCCTCGGGACAGCCCAAGAGACCCAGTACTTC. The chain recombines TRBV18 with TRBJ2-5; 7 bases align to TRBD1. Unmatched junction bases numbered 5, after V lost 3 bases and J lost 1 base. This CDR3 spans 15 amino acids. Germline CDR1 KGHSH, CDR2 LQKENI.